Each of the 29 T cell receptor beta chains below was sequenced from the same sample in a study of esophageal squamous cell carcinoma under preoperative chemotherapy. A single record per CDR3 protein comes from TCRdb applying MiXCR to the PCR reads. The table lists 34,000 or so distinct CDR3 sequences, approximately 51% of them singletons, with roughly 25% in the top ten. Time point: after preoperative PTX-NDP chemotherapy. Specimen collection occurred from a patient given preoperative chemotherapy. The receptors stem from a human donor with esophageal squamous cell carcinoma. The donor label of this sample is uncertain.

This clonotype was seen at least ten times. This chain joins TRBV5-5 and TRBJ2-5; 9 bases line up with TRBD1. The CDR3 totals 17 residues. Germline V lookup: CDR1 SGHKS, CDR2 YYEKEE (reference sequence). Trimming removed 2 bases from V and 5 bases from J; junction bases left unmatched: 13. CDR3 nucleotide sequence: TGTGCCAGCAGCTTCCCGGGACAGGGATGGTCCGGGGAGACCCAGTACTTC. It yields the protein CASSFPGQGWSGETQYF. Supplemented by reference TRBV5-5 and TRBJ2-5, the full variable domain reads DAGVTQSPTHLIKTRGQQVTLRCSPISGHKSVSWYQQVLGQGPQFIFQYYEKEERGRGNFPDRFSARQFPNYSSELNVNALLLGDSALYLCASSFPGQGWSGETQYFGPGTRLLVL.

The CDR3 DNA sequence: TGTGCCAGCAGTTACTTGTCTAGCGGGAGCGGTACGAGGAACAATGAGCAGTTCTTC. This gives the protein CASSYLSSGSGTRNNEQFF. This sequence joins TRBV6-5 and TRBJ2-1, with TRBD2 matching over 10 bases. Germline CDR1 reads MNHEY; CDR2 reads SVGAGI. This CDR3 has 19 amino acids. With 1 base clipped from V and 5 bases from J, the junction kept 14 bases outside the gene matches.

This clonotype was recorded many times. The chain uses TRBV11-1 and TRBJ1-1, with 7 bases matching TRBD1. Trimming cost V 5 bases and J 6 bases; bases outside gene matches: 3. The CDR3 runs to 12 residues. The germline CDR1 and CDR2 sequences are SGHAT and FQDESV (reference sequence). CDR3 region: CASSVRGAEAFF. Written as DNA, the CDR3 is TGTGCCAGCAGCGTCAGGGGGGCTGAAGCTTTCTTT.

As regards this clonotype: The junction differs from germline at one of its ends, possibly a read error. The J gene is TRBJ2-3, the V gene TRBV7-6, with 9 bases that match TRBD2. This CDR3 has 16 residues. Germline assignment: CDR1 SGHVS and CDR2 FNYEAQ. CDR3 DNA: TGTGCCAGCAGCTTTTCTGGCGGGGGGGTCACAGATACGCAGTATTTC. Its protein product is CASSFSGGGVTDTQYF.

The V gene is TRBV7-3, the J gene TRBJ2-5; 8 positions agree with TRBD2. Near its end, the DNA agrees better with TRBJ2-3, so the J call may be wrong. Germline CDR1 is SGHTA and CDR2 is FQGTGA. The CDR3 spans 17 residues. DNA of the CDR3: TGTGCCAGCAGCCCGGGGACTAGGGGCGGGGCCCAAGAGACCCAGTATTTT. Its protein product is CASSPGTRGGAQETQYF.

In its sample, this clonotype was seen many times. The CDR3 DNA sequence: TGTGCCAGCAGCTTCGGTTTAGCGGGATCCTCCTACAATGAGCAGTTCTTC. Amino acid sequence: CASSFGLAGSSYNEQFF. This chain joins TRBV7-2 and TRBJ2-1, with 8 nucleotides matching TRBD2. CDR3 size: 17 residues. The germline V gene encodes CDR1 SGHTA and CDR2 FQGNSA. Losses at the gene ends were 3 bases for V and 0 bases for J; bases not matched to a gene: 7.

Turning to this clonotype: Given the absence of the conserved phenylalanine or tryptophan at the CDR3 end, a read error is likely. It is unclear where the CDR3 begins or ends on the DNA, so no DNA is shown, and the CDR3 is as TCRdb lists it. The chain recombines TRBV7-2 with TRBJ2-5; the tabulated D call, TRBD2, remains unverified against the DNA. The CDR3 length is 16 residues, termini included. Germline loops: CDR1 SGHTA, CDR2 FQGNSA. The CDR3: CASSSGRGAPRASRYS.

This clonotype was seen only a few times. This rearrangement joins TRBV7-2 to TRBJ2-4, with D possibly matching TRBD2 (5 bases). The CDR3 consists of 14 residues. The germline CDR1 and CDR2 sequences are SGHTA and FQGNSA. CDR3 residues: CAGSGGRAQNTQYF. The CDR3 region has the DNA TGTGCGGGCAGCGGCGGCCGCGCCCAAAACACCCAGTACTTC.

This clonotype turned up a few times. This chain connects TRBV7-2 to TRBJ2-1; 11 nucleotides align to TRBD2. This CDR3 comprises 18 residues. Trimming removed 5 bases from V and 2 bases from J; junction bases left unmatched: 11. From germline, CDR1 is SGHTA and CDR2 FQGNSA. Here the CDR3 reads CASSPRASGRLTYNEQFF. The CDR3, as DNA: TGTGCCAGCAGCCCTAGGGCTAGCGGGAGGTTGACCTACAATGAGCAGTTCTTC.

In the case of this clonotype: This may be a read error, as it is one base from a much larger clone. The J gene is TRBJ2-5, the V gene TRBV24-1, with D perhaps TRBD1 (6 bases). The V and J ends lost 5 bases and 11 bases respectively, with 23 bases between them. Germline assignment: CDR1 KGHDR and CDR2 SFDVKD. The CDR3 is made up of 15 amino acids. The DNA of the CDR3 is TGTGCCACCAGTGTTACAAACCGGGACAACAATGAGCAGTACTTC. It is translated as CATSVTNRDNNEQYF.

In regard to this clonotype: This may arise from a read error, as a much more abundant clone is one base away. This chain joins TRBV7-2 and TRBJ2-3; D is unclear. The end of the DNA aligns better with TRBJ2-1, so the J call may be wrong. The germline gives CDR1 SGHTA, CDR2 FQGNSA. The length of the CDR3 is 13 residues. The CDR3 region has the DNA TGTGCCAGCAGCTTACCAATCGATAGGACCCAGTTCTTC. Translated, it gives CASSLPIDRTQFF.

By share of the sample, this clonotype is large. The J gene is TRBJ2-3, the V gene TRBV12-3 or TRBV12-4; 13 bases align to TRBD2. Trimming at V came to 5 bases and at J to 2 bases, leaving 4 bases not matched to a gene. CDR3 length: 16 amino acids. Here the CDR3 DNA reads TGTGCCAGCAGTACTACTAGCGGGGGGGCCACAGATACGCAGTATTTT. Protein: CASSTTSGGATDTQYF.

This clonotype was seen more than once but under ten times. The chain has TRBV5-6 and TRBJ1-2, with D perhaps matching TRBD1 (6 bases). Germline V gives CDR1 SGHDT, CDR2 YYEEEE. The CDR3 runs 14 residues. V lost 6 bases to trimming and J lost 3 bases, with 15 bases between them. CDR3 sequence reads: CASTSPDSYYGYTF. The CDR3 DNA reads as TGTGCCAGCACTTCCCCGGACAGCTACTATGGCTACACCTTC. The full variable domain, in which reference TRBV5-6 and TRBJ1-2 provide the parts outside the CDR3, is DAGVTQSPTHLIKTRGQQVTLRCSPKSGHDTVSWYQQALGQGPQFIFQYYEEEERQRGNFPDRFSGHQFPNYSSELNVNALLLGDSALYLCASTSPDSYYGYTFGSGTRLTVV.

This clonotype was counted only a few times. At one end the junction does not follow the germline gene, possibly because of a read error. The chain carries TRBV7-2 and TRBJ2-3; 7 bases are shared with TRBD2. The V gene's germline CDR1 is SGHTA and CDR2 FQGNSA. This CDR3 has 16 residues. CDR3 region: CASSPREAGAGDTQYF. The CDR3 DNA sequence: TGTGCCAGCAGCCCTCGGGAGGCAGGCGCCGGGGATACGCAGTATTTC.

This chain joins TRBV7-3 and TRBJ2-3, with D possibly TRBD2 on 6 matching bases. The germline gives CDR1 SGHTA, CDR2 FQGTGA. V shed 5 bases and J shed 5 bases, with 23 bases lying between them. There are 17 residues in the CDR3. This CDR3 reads CASSREPGRGAKDTQYF. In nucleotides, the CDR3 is TGTGCCAGCAGCCGCGAACCGGGGCGGGGAGCCAAAGATACGCAGTATTTT.

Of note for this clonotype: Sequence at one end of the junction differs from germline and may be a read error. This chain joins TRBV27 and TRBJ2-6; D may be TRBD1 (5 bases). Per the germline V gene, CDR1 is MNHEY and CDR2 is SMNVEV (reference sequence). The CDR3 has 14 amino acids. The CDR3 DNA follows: TGTGCCAGCAGTTTATTGGGTGGGGCCTACGTGCTGACTTTC. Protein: CASSLLGGAYVLTF.

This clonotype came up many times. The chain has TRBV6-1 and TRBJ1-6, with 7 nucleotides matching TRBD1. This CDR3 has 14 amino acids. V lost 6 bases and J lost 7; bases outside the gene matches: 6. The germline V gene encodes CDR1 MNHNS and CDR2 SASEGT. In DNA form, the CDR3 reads TGTGCCAGCAGCTGGGACAGTACGAATTCACCCCTCCACTTT. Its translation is CASSWDSTNSPLHF.

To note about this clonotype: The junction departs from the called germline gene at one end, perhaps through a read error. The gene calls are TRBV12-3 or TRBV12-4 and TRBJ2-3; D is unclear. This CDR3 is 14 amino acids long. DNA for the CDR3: TGTGCCAGCAGGGTAGGGCCCGCCACAGATACGCAGTATTTC. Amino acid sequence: CASRVGPATDTQYF.

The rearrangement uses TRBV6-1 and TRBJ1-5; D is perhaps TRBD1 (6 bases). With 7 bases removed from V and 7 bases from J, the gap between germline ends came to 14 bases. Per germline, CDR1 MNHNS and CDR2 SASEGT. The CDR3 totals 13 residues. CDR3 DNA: TGTGCCAGCACTGGGACACGGGTCCAGCCCCAGCATTTT. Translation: CASTGTRVQPQHF.

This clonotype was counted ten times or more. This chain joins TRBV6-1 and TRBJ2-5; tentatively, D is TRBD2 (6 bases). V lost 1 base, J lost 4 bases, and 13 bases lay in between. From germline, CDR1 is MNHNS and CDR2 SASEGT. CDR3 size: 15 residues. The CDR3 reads CASSEGGGGPETQYF. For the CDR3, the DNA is TGTGCCAGCAGTGAAGGTGGAGGAGGGCCAGAGACCCAGTACTTC.

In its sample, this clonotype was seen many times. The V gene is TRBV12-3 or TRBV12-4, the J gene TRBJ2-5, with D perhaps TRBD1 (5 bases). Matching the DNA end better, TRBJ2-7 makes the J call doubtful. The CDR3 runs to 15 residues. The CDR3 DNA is TGTGCCAGCAGGCCCCAAACAGGTTTCCACTACGAGCAGTACTTC. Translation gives CASRPQTGFHYEQYF.

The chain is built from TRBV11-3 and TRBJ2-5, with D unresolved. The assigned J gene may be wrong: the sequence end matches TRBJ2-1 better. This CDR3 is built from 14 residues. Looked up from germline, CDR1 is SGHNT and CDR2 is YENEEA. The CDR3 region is CASGPLVGYNEQFF. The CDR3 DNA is TGTGCCAGCGGCCCACTTGTGGGCTACAATGAGCAGTTCTTC.

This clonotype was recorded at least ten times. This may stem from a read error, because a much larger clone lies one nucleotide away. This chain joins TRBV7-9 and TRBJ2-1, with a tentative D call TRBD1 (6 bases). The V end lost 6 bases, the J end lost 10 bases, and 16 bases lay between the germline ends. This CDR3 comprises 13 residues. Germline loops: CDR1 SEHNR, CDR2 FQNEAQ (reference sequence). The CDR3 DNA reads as TGTGCCAGCAGTCCCCCTCTAGGGGGAGAGCAGTTCTTC. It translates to CASSPPLGGEQFF.

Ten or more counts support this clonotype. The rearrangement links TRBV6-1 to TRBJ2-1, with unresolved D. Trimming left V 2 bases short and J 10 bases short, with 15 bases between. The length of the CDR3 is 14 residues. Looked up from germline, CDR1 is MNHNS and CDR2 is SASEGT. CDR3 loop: CASSEMDSSYEQFF. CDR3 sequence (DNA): TGTGCCAGCAGTGAAATGGATAGCTCCTACGAGCAGTTCTTC.

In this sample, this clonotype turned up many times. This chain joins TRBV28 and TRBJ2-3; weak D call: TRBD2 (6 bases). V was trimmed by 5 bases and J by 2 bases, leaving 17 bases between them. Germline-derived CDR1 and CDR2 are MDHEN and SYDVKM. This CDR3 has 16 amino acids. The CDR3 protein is CASSPRGGPDTDTQYF. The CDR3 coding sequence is TGTGCCAGCAGTCCAAGGGGAGGTCCAGACACAGATACGCAGTATTTT.

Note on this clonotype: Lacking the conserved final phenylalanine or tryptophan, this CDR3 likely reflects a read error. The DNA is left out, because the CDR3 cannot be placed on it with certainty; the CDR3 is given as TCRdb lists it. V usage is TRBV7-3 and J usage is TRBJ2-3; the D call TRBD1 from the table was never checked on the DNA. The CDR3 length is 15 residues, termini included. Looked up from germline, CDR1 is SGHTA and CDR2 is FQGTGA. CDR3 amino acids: CASSLTGTAQETQYL.

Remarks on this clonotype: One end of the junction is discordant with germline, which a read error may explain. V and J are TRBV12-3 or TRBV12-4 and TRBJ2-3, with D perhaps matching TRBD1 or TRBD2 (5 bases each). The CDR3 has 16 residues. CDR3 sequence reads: CASIVPGPTGTDIQYF. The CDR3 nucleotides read TGTGCGAGCATCGTGCCGGGGCCTACGGGCACAGATATTCAGTATTTC.

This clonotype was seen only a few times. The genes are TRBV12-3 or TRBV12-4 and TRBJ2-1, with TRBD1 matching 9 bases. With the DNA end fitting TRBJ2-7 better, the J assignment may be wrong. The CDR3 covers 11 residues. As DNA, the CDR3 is TGTGCCAGCACCTTGGACAGGGGGCAGTACTTC. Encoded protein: CASTLDRGQYF.

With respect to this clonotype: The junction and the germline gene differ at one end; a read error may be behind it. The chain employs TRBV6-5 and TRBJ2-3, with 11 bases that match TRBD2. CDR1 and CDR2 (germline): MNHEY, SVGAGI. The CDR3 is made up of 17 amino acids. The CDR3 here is CASSYRTSGFEEETQYF. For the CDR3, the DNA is TGTGCCAGCAGTTATAGGACTAGCGGGTTCGAGGAAGAGACCCAGTATTTC.